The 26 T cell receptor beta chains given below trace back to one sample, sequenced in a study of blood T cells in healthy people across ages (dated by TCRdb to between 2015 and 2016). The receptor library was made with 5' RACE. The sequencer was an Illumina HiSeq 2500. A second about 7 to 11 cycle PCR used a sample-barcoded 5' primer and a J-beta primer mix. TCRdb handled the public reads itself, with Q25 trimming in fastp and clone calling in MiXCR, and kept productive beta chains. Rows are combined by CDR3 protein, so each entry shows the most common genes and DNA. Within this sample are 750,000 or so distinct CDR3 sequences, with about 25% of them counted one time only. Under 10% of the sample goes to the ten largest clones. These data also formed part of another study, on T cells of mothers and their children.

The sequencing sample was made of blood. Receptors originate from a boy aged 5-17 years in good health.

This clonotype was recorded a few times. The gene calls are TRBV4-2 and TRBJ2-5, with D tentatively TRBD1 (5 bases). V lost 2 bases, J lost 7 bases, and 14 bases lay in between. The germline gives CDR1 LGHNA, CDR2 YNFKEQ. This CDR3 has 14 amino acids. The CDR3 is CASSQQGLLRTQYF. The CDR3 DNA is TGTGCCAGCAGCCAACAGGGCCTCCTCCGGACCCAGTACTTC.

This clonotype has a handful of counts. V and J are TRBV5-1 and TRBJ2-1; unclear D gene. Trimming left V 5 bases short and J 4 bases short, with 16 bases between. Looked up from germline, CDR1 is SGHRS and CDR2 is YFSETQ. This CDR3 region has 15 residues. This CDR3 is CASRWSAELYNEQFF. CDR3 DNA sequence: TGCGCCAGCAGGTGGTCGGCGGAACTTTACAATGAGCAGTTCTTC.

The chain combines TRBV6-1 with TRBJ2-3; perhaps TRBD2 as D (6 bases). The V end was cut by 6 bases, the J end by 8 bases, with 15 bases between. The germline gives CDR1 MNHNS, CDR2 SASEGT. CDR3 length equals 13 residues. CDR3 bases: TGTGCCAGCAGCCCAACTAGCCGGGGTACGCAGTATTTT. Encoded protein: CASSPTSRGTQYF.

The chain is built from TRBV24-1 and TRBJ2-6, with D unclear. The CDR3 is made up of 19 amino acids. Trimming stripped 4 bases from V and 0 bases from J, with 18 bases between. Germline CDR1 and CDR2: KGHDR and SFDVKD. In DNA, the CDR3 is TGTGCCACCAGTGACCCCCGCGGACCCCTGGTCTCTGGGGCCAACGTCCTGACTTTC. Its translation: CATSDPRGPLVSGANVLTF.

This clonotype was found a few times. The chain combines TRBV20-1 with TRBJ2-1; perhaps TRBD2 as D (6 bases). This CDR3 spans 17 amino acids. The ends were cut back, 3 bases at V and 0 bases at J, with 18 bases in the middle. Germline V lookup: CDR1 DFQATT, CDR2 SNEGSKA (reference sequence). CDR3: CSASGDSDRGSYNEQFF. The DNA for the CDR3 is TGCAGTGCTAGTGGGGACTCCGATCGGGGCTCCTACAATGAGCAGTTCTTC.

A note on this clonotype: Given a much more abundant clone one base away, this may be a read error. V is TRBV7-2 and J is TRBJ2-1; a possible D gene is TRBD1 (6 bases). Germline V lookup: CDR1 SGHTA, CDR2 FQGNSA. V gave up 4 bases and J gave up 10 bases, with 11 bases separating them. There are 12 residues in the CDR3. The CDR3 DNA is TGTGCCAGCAGCTCAGGGGACGGGGAGCAGTTCTTC. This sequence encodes CASSSGDGEQFF.

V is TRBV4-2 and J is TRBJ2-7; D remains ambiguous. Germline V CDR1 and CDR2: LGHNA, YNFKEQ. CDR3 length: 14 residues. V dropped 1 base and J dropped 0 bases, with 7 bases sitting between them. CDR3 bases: TGTGCCAGCAGCCAAGCAAAGAGCTCCTACGAGCAGTACTTC. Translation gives CASSQAKSSYEQYF.

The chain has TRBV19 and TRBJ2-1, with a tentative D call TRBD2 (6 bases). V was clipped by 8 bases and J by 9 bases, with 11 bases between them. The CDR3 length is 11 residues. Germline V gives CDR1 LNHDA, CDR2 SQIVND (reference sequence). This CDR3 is CASADYREQFF. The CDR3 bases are TGTGCCAGTGCGGACTACCGTGAGCAGTTCTTC.

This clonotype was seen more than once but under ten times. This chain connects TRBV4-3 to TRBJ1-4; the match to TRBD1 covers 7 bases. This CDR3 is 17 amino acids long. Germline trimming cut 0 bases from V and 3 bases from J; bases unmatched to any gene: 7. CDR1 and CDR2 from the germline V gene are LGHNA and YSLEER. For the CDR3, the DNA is TGCGCCAGCAGCCAAGAGCTGGCCAGGGGGTCTAATGAAAAACTGTTTTTT. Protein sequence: CASSQELARGSNEKLFF.

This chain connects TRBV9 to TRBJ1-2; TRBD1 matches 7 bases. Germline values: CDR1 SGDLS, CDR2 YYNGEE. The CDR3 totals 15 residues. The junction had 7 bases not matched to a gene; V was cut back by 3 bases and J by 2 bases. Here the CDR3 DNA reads TGTGCCAGCAGCGCCACAGGGGATGGGAACTATGGCTACACCTTC. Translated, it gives CASSATGDGNYGYTF.

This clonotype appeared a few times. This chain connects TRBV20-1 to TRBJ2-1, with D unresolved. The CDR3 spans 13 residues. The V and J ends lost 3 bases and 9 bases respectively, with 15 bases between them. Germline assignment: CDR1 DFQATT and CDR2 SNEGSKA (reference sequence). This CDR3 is CSASVWPSVEQFF. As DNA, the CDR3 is TGCAGTGCTAGTGTTTGGCCATCCGTTGAGCAGTTCTTC.

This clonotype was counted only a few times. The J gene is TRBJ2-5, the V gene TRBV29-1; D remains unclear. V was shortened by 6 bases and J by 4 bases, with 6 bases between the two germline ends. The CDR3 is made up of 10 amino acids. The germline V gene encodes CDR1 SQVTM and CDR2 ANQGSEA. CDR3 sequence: CSVTRETQYF. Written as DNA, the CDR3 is TGCAGCGTGACCAGAGAGACCCAGTACTTC.

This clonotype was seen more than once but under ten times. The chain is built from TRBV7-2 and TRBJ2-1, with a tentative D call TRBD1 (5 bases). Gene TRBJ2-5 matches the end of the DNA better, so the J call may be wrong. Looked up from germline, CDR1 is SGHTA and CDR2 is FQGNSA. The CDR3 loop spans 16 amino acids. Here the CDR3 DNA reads TGTGCCAGCAGCTTAGTAGGGGAATTGGTAGGGGAGACCCAGTACTTC. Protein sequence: CASSLVGELVGETQYF.

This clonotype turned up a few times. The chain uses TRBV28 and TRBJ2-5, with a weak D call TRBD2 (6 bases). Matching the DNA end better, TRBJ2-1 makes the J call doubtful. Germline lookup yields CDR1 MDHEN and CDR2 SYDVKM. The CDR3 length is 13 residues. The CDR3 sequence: CASLHGGGNEQFF. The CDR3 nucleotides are TGTGCCAGCCTCCACGGTGGGGGGAATGAGCAGTTCTTC.

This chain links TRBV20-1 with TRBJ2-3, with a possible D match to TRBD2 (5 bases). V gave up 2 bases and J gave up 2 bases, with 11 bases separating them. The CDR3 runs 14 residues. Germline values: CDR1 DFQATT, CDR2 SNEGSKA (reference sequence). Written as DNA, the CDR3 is TGCAGTGCTAGAAGAGTAGCGTACACAGATACGCAGTATTTT. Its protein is CSARRVAYTDTQYF.

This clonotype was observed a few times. This chain's CDR3 is CASSPSFYEQYF. The CDR3 DNA reads as TGTGCCAGCAGCCCTTCTTTTTACGAGCAGTACTTC. The chain uses TRBV7-9 and TRBJ2-1; D uncertain. The J call may be faulty, since TRBJ2-7 better matches the DNA end. Germline CDR1 and CDR2: SEHNR and FQNEAQ (reference sequence). The CDR3 spans 12 residues.

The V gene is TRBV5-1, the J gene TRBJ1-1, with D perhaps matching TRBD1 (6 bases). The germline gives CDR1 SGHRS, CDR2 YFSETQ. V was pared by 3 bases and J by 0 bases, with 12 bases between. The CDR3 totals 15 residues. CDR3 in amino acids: CASSSGQTMNTEAFF. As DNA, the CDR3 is TGCGCCAGCAGCTCAGGACAGACTATGAACACTGAAGCTTTCTTT. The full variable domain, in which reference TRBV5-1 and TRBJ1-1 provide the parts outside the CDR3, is KAGVTQTPRYLIKTRGQQVTLSCSPISGHRSVSWYQQTPGQGLQFLFEYFSETQRNKGNFPGRFSGRQFSNSRSEMNVSTLELGDSALYLCASSSGQTMNTEAFFGQGTRLTVV.

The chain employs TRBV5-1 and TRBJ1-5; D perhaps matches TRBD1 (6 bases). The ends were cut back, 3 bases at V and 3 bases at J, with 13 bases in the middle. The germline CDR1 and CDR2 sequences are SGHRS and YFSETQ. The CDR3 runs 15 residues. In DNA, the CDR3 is TGCGCCAGCAGCTCGGACAGCAGTTCCAATCAGCCCCAGCATTTT. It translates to CASSSDSSSNQPQHF. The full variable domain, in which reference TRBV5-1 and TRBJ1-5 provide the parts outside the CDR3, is KAGVTQTPRYLIKTRGQQVTLSCSPISGHRSVSWYQQTPGQGLQFLFEYFSETQRNKGNFPGRFSGRQFSNSRSEMNVSTLELGDSALYLCASSSDSSSNQPQHFGDGTRLSIL.

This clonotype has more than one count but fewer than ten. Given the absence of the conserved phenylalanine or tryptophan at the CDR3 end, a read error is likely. CDR3 loop: CASSFTEEETQYL. The CDR3 nucleotides read TGTGCCAGCAGCTTCACGGAGGAAGAGACCCAGTACCTC. This chain links TRBV11-2 with TRBJ2-5; D might be TRBD2 (5 bases). CDR1 SGHAT and CDR2 FQNNGV come from the germline V gene. V shed 3 bases and J shed 3 bases, with 8 bases lying between them. The CDR3 runs 13 residues.

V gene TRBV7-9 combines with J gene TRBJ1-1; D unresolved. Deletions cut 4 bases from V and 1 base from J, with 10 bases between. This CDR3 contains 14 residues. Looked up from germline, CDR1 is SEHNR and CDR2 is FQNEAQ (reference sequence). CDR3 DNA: TGTGCCAGCAGCTATACGGGTACGAACACTGAAGCTTTCTTT. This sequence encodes CASSYTGTNTEAFF.

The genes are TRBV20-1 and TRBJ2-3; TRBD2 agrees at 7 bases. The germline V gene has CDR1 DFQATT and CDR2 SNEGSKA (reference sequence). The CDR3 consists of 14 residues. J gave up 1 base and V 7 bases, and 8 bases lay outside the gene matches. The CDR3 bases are TGCAGTGGTCTCGGACGGGGGGGCACAGATACGCAGTATTTT. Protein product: CSGLGRGGTDTQYF.

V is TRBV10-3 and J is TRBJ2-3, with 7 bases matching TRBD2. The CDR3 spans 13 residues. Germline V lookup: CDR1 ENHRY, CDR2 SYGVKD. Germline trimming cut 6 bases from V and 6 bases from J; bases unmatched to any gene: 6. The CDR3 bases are TGTGCCATCAGGCCTAGCGGCGAGGATACGCAGTATTTT. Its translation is CAIRPSGEDTQYF.

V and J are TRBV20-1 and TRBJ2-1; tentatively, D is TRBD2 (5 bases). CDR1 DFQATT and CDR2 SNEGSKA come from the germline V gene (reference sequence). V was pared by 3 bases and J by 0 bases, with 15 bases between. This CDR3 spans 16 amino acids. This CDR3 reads CSASNPASSSYNEQFF. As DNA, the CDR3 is TGCAGTGCTAGTAATCCGGCTAGCAGCTCCTACAATGAGCAGTTCTTC.

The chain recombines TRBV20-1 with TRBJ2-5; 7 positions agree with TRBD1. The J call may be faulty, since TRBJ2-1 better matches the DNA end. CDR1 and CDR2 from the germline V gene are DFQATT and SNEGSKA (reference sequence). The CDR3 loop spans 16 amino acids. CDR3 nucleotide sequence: TGCAGTGCTAGAGACGCCCCGGGACAGAACTACAATGAGCAGTTCTTC. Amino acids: CSARDAPGQNYNEQFF.

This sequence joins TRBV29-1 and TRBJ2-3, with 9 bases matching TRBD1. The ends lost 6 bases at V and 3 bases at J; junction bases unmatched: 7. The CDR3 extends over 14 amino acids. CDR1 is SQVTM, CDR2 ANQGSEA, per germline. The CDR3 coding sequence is TGCAGCGTCTTAGGACAGGGGAAAACAGATACGCAGTATTTT. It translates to CSVLGQGKTDTQYF.

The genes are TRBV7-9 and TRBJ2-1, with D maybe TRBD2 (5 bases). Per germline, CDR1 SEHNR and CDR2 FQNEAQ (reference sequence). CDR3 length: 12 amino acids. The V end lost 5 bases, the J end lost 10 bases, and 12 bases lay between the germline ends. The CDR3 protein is CASSLGLGEQFF. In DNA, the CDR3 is TGTGCCAGCAGCCTTGGACTCGGGGAGCAGTTCTTC.